The 20 T cell receptor beta chains below were found in one sample sequenced in a study of human T cells and chemical hapten exposure. TCRdb reprocessed the RACE reads via MiXCR and lists one record per CDR3 protein. The sample has 120,000 or so distinct CDR3 sequences; 12% to 15% are singletons. The time point is: patch test 1, 2 weeks after DPC sensitization. Indicated treatment: therapeutic diphenylcyclopropenone sensitization with weekly scalp DPC. This specimen was whole blood, taken in connection with sensitization to the hapten diphenylcyclopropenone (DPC). The receptors come from a man aged 18 to 30 with alopecia areata. Some clones in this sample may be carry-over from other donors' samples.

This chain uses TRBV27 with TRBJ2-7, with D hard to call. This CDR3 region has 13 residues. The V and J ends lost 6 bases and 2 bases respectively, with 11 bases between them. Germline CDR1 reads MNHEY; CDR2 reads SMNVEV (reference sequence). CDR3 protein: CASSWSTAYEQYF. The CDR3 DNA sequence: TGTGCCAGCAGCTGGTCTACGGCCTACGAGCAGTACTTC.

This clonotype was detected a few times. The chain employs TRBV5-1 and TRBJ2-5, with 8 positions matching TRBD1. The CDR3 sequence is 13 residues long. The germline CDR1 and CDR2 sequences are SGHRS and YFSETQ. The V and J ends lost 5 bases and 5 bases, in that order; junction bases with no gene match: 5. CDR3 nucleotides: TGCGCCAGCAGAGGGACAGGCGGCGAGACCCAGTACTTC. It yields the protein CASRGTGGETQYF.

This clonotype occurred a few times. DNA for the CDR3: TGTGCCAGCAGCCTCAGGGACAGATATGGCTACACCTTC. Protein product: CASSLRDRYGYTF. This chain uses TRBV7-9 with TRBJ1-2, with 7 nucleotides matching TRBD1. Germline loops: CDR1 SEHNR, CDR2 FQNEAQ (reference sequence). This CDR3 comprises 13 residues. J lost 5 bases, V lost 5 bases, and 5 bases had no gene match.

The chain couples TRBV9 to TRBJ1-3; D not certain. Trimming took 0 bases from V and 8 from J, leaving 15 bases between them. The CDR3 runs 15 residues. CDR1 and CDR2 (germline): SGDLS, YYNGEE. CDR3 nucleotides: TGTGCCAGCAGCGTAGATGACTTTAGGCGGGACACCATATATTTT. As protein: CASSVDDFRRDTIYF.

This clonotype was counted a few times. CDR3 sequence (DNA): TGCAGTGCTAGAGATAACGCTGCGACTTATGGCTACACCTTC. Amino acids: CSARDNAATYGYTF. The chain couples TRBV20-1 to TRBJ1-2; no firm D call. Germline values: CDR1 DFQATT, CDR2 SNEGSKA (reference sequence). The V end was cut by 0 bases, the J end by 5 bases, with 13 bases between. The CDR3 totals 14 residues.

The chain employs TRBV21-1 and TRBJ2-3; whether TRBD2, the table's D call, matches the DNA was not checked. TRBV21-1 is recorded as a pseudogene. This CDR3 contains 15 residues. The CDR3 loop is CARFRDFPEVDTQYF. The DNA of the CDR3 is TGTGCCAGGTTCCGGGACTTTCCCGAAGTGGATACGCAGTATTTT.

In its sample, this clonotype was seen a few times. The chain is built from TRBV20-1 and TRBJ1-1; 8 nucleotides align to TRBD1. CDR3 length: 11 amino acids. Unmatched junction bases numbered 0, after V lost 1 base and J lost 8 bases. Germline CDR1 DFQATT, CDR2 SNEGSKA (reference sequence). CDR3 in DNA: TGCAGTGCTAGAGGGGACAGGGAAGCTTTCTTT. Protein sequence: CSARGDREAFF.

The chain couples TRBV28 to TRBJ2-7, with TRBD1 identical over 8 bases. The ends lost 6 bases at V and 5 bases at J; junction bases unmatched: 9. This CDR3 has 14 amino acids. Germline V gives CDR1 MDHEN, CDR2 SYDVKM. For the CDR3, the DNA is TGTGCCAGCAGCCACAATTCGGACAGGGACGAGCAGTACTTC. Protein: CASSHNSDRDEQYF.

The V and J genes are TRBV7-9 and TRBJ1-1, with 7 bases aligning to TRBD1. V shed 5 bases and J 3 bases; nucleotides not matched to a gene: 6. The CDR3 sequence is 14 residues long. The germline CDR1 and CDR2 sequences are SEHNR and FQNEAQ (reference sequence). The CDR3 nucleotides read TGTGCCAGCAGCGGGCAAACAGGGGACACTGAAGCTTTCTTT. This gives the protein CASSGQTGDTEAFF. Based on the CDR3 plus reference TRBV7-9 and TRBJ1-1, the full variable domain is DTGVSQNPRHKITKRGQNVTFRCDPISEHNRLYWYRQTLGQGPEFLTYFQNEAQLEKSRLLSDRFSAERPKGSFSTLEIQRTEQGDSAMYLCASSGQTGDTEAFFGQGTRLTVV.

V gene TRBV6-1 combines with J gene TRBJ2-5, with 8 bases identical to TRBD1. The CDR3 is made up of 16 amino acids. Germline CDR1 is MNHNS and CDR2 is SASEGT. The trim removed 3 bases at V and 1 base at J, leaving 7 bases unmatched. The CDR3 DNA follows: TGTGCCAGCAGTGAGGGACTCGGACAGGGCCAAGAGACCCAGTACTTC. This translates into CASSEGLGQGQETQYF.

This clonotype was detected a few times. The gene calls are TRBV28 and TRBJ2-7; D unclear. V lost 4 bases and J 6 bases, leaving 16 bases between the germline ends. The germline CDR1 and CDR2 sequences are MDHEN and SYDVKM. There are 14 residues in the CDR3. The CDR3 region has the DNA TGTGCCAGCAGTTGGGGTGACCAGCTAGGCGAGCAGTACTTC. It encodes CASSWGDQLGEQYF.

The V call is TRBV7-9, the J call TRBJ1-1, with 8 bases that match TRBD1. The CDR3 contains 15 residues. CDR1 and CDR2 from the germline V gene are SEHNR and FQNEAQ (reference sequence). The trim removed 5 bases at V and 4 bases at J, leaving 9 bases unmatched. The DNA of the CDR3 is TGTGCCAGCAGCCCCCCGGACAGGGTGAGCACTGAAGCTTTCTTT. The encoded protein is CASSPPDRVSTEAFF.

This clonotype was counted between two and nine times. The chain links TRBV24-1 to TRBJ1-4; the D is unclear. Trimming took off 1 base at V and 17 bases at J, with 28 bases between the two ends. CDR1 and CDR2 (germline): KGHDR, SFDVKD. This CDR3 comprises 17 residues. CDR3 nucleotides: TGTGCCACCAGTGATTTAAATTTTGCCGCTAATGAAGAAATGTTCTTTTTT. Amino acid sequence: CATSDLNFAANEEMFFF.

This clonotype came up many times. J is TRBJ2-1 and V is TRBV14; D may be TRBD1 (6 bases). CDR3 length: 14 amino acids. Trimming took 0 bases from V and 8 from J, leaving 11 bases between them. The germline V gene has CDR1 SGHDN and CDR2 FVKESK. CDR3 nucleotide sequence: TGTGCCAGCAGCCAAGATTCGCAGGGGCATGAGCAGTTCTTC. It translates to CASSQDSQGHEQFF.

This sequence joins TRBV9 and TRBJ2-3; D is possibly TRBD2 (5 bases). Per the germline V gene, CDR1 is SGDLS and CDR2 is YYNGEE. Trimming left V 3 bases short and J 2 bases short, with 10 bases between. The CDR3 is made up of 14 amino acids. CDR3 region: CASSGPGYTDTQYF. Written as DNA, the CDR3 is TGTGCCAGCAGCGGGCCGGGATACACAGATACGCAGTATTTT.

The chain couples TRBV6-1 to TRBJ2-3; no firm D call. Trimming cost V 7 bases and J 2 bases, with 16 bases left between them. Germline V gives CDR1 MNHNS, CDR2 SASEGT. This CDR3 has 15 amino acids. DNA of the CDR3: TGTGCCAGCACCATGATACGTACGAACACAGATACGCAGTATTTT. This encodes CASTMIRTNTDTQYF.

This clonotype was seen only a few times. V gene TRBV25-1 combines with J gene TRBJ2-2; D is possibly TRBD2 (6 bases). Germline V gene sequence: CDR1 MGHDK, CDR2 SYGVNS. This CDR3 has 14 residues. Trimming took off 4 bases at V and 7 bases at J, with 13 bases between the two ends. CDR3 in amino acids: CASSARDFSGELFF. CDR3 coding DNA: TGTGCCAGCAGTGCCAGGGACTTCAGCGGGGAGCTGTTTTTT.

This clonotype was observed a handful of times. The chain carries TRBV20-1 and TRBJ1-6, with D maybe TRBD1 (6 bases). The germline CDR1 and CDR2 sequences are DFQATT and SNEGSKA (reference sequence). Trimming removed 0 bases at V and 9 bases at J, with 18 bases between. This CDR3 has 16 amino acids. The CDR3 is CSARDSTRRGGSPLHF. CDR3 nucleotides: TGCAGTGCTAGAGACTCTACCAGGCGAGGGGGTTCACCCCTCCACTTT.

This clonotype showed up just a few times. The chain couples TRBV20-1 to TRBJ2-3; 8 bases line up with TRBD1. The germline V gene has CDR1 DFQATT and CDR2 SNEGSKA (reference sequence). The V gene end was trimmed by 6 bases and the J gene end by 6 bases; junction bases not matched to a gene: 17. The CDR3 is made up of 16 amino acids. The CDR3 loop reads CSAVDTGQGSTDTQYF. Here the CDR3 DNA reads TGCAGTGCCGTGGATACCGGACAGGGCTCAACGGATACGCAGTATTTT.

This clonotype occurred a few times. The V gene is TRBV20-1, the J gene TRBJ2-2; D is possibly TRBD1 or TRBD2 (6 bases each). V lost 0 bases and J 4 bases, leaving 12 bases between the germline ends. CDR3 length: 15 amino acids. Germline V gives CDR1 DFQATT, CDR2 SNEGSKA (reference sequence). The CDR3 region has the DNA TGCAGTGCTAGAGACGGGGGCTACTCCACCGGGGAGCTGTTTTTT. Protein sequence: CSARDGGYSTGELFF.